This T cell receptor beta chain comes out of a study of cytomegalovirus exposure and HLA in healthy donors. Study results and caveats: In vitro, three CMV-associated chains proved specific for CMV antigens. According to a later analysis, TCR clusters from the first cohort tended to co-occur in the approximately 130 validation repertoires. Researchers catalogued roughly 170 TCR beta chains as cytomegalovirus-associated.

The donors belonged to the roughly 110-subject validation cohort, separate from the roughly 700-subject first cohort. Germline V gene sequence: CDR1 KGHSH, CDR2 LQKENI. Between the trimmed V and J ends, which lost 3 bases and 7 bases, there was a span of 16 bases. This CDR3 has 15 amino acids. Worth noting for this clone: The antigen is undetermined.

The method was immunoSEQ multiplex PCR; TCRdb's version includes in-frame clones alone and lacks a portion of them. The data hold about 74,000 clones, with 94% observed a single time. The TCR sequence derives from a woman aged 18-29 years in good health and CMV-seropositive. Material for sequencing was PBMCs. The chain recombines TRBV18 with TRBJ1-3; possible D gene TRBD1, 6 bases. The CDR3 reads CASSPPTGDENTIYF. In DNA form, the CDR3 reads TGTGCCAGCTCACCCCCGACAGGCGACGAGAACACCATATATTTT.